This TCR beta chain was sequenced for a study of blood T cells in healthy people across ages. Overall study results and limits: Since the PBMCs were unsorted, naive and antigen-experienced cells could not be conclusively compared. The diversity estimates, figures obtained from one million T cells, were considered underestimates.

Alongside a J-beta primer mix, a sample-barcoded 5' primer served in a second PCR lasting about 7 to 11 cycles. At least 2.5 million CDR3-containing paired-end reads were obtained per sample. From the 5' RACE reads, TCRdb called clonotypes with MiXCR, one entry per CDR3 protein. The sample lists about a million distinct CDR3 sequences; 30% to 40% were seen once. CDR3 length: 14 residues. Germline lookup yields CDR1 SGHRS and CDR2 YFSETQ. Trimming took off 4 bases at V and 3 bases at J, with 11 bases between the two ends. Per sample, a minimum of 6.5 million PBMCs were isolated. About this clonotype: Its target is unknown.

The source material was blood. The V call is TRBV5-1, the J call TRBJ2-1; D is possibly TRBD1 or TRBD2 (5 bases each). This receptor was identified in a man aged 18 to 29 in good health. CDR3 protein: CASSGRDGYNEQFF. In DNA, the CDR3 is TGCGCCAGCAGCGGACGGGACGGCTACAATGAGCAGTTCTTC.